The clone carrying this T cell receptor beta chain was counted only a few times. These data originate in a study of OX40 agonist ivuxolimab in advanced cancers. Turning to the study itself: Cancers in dose escalation were hepatocellular, melanoma, renal cell and head and neck.

The ends lost 6 bases at V and 10 bases at J; junction bases unmatched: 9. The CDR3 spans 14 residues. Germline CDR1 reads SGHDT; CDR2 reads YYEEEE. Libraries were prepared by immunoSEQ multiplex PCR; TCRdb keeps only in-frame clonotypes and omits some of them. The repertoire holds roughly 83,000 clones, approximately 84% seen once, with under 8% in the top ten. With baseline, cycle 4 day 1, and cycle 7 day 1 as timepoints, blood was sampled. This receptor was identified in an adult with an advanced solid tumor such as melanoma, head and neck, liver or kidney cancer. The genes are TRBV5-6 and TRBJ1-6; 8 bases agree with TRBD1. The sequences come from CD4+ or CD8+ T cells sorted from blood, collected in a trial of the OX40 agonist ivuxolimab. This CDR3 is CASTVGQGRSPLHF. The DNA of the CDR3 is TGTGCCAGCACCGTCGGACAGGGAAGGTCACCCCTCCACTTT.